These 10 T cell receptor beta chains share one sample of origin, sequenced in a study of blood T cell repertoires in COVID-19. TCRdb's table, derived via immunoSEQ multiplex PCR, lists solely in-frame clones and lacks some. This table holds approximately 500,000 clones, over 75% found once. The sample taken for sequencing was peripheral blood. The origin of the receptors is a human donor in a cohort sampled during active COVID-19.

The chain is built from TRBV6-6 and TRBJ2-7, with unresolved D. This CDR3 is 13 amino acids long. The V gene's germline CDR1 is MNHNY and CDR2 SVGAGI (reference sequence). V gave up 11 bases and J gave up 6 bases, with 20 bases separating them. CDR3 region: CAPDPRPRGEQYF. The CDR3 DNA follows: TGTGCCCCAGACCCGAGACCCCGAGGCGAGCAGTACTTC.

This chain connects TRBV30 to TRBJ2-7; the D gene is possibly TRBD1 (6 bases). The V gene lost 2 bases and the J gene lost 0 bases, with 17 bases spanning the gap. There are 16 residues in the CDR3. Germline V gives CDR1 GTSNPN, CDR2 SVGIG (reference sequence). The DNA of the CDR3 is TGTGCCTGGAGTTCCGGGACAACCGTCTTCTCCTACGAGCAGTACTTC. It yields the protein CAWSSGTTVFSYEQYF.

This chain joins TRBV10-3 and TRBJ1-2; D call uncertain. The CDR3 loop spans 16 amino acids. V gave up 2 bases and J gave up 3 bases, with 16 bases separating them. The germline V gene encodes CDR1 ENHRY and CDR2 SYGVKD. DNA of the CDR3: TGTGCCATCAGTGAGGGAACACGCTTGAGGGACTATGGCTACACCTTC. Translating it yields CAISEGTRLRDYGYTF.

V and J are TRBV7-9 and TRBJ2-1, with a possible D match to TRBD2 (5 bases). Looked up from germline, CDR1 is SEHNR and CDR2 is FQNEAQ (reference sequence). The CDR3 sequence is 15 residues long. Between the trimmed V and J ends, which lost 5 bases and 7 bases, there was a span of 18 bases. The CDR3 here is CASSPTTPTINEQFF. The CDR3 DNA follows: TGTGCCAGCAGCCCGACTACCCCTACAATAAATGAGCAGTTCTTC.

The chain combines TRBV15 with TRBJ2-3; 10 bases line up with TRBD2. This CDR3 comprises 18 residues. Germline values: CDR1 LNHNV, CDR2 YYDKDF (reference sequence). V gave up 0 bases and J gave up 3 bases; unmatched junction bases: 9. Written as DNA, the CDR3 is TGTGCCACCAGCAGAGATCCCAGCGGGAGGGCCGGGACAGATACGCAGTATTTT. Protein product: CATSRDPSGRAGTDTQYF.

The V call is TRBV7-2, the J call TRBJ1-1, with 7 nucleotides matching TRBD1. There are 14 residues in the CDR3. Trimming took 5 bases from V and 1 from J; bases not matched to a gene: 4. Germline V gives CDR1 SGHTA, CDR2 FQGNSA. The CDR3 bases are TGTGCCAGCAGCGGACGACAGGGGAACACTGAAGCTTTCTTT. It is translated as CASSGRQGNTEAFF. Based on the CDR3 plus reference TRBV7-2 and TRBJ1-1, the full variable domain is GAGVSQSPSNKVTEKGKDVELRCDPISGHTALYWYRQSLGQGLEFLIYFQGNSAPDKSGLPSDRFSAERTGGSVSTLTIQRTQQEDSAVYLCASSGRQGNTEAFFGQGTRLTVV.

V usage is TRBV6-2 or TRBV6-3 and J usage is TRBJ1-5; a possible D gene is TRBD1 (6 bases). This CDR3 spans 17 amino acids. V was clipped by 2 bases and J by 3 bases, with 17 bases between them. The germline V gene encodes CDR1 MNHEY and CDR2 SVGEGT. In DNA, the CDR3 is TGTGCCAGCAGTTACCCCTTGGGCAGGGGAACCAATCAGCCCCAGCATTTT. As protein: CASSYPLGRGTNQPQHF.

This clone was seen a single time. The rearrangement joins TRBV19 to TRBJ2-1; TRBD2 aligns across 14 bases. Germline values: CDR1 LNHDA, CDR2 SQIVND (reference sequence). CDR3 size: 18 residues. V gave up 6 bases and J gave up 2 bases; unmatched junction bases: 9. DNA of the CDR3: TGTGCCAGTAGGCGGACTAGCGGGAGGATTGATCCCTACAATGAGCAGTTCTTC. It translates to CASRRTSGRIDPYNEQFF.

DNA of the CDR3: TGTGCCAGCAGCCTATTAGGGACTAGCAGCTACGAGCAGTACTTC. Translating gives CASSLLGTSSYEQYF. The chain recombines TRBV7-8 with TRBJ2-7; 9 nucleotides line up with TRBD2. Germline V gives CDR1 SGHVS, CDR2 FQNEAQ. This CDR3 has 15 amino acids. Trimming removed 5 bases from V and 3 bases from J; junction bases left unmatched: 8.

This clone was recorded a few times. The chain has TRBV9 and TRBJ1-1; TRBD1 agrees at 10 bases. The CDR3 is made up of 16 amino acids. V shed 4 bases and J 1 base; nucleotides not matched to a gene: 7. The germline V gene has CDR1 SGDLS and CDR2 YYNGEE. The CDR3 reads CASSPGTGVGNTEAFF. CDR3 DNA sequence: TGTGCCAGCAGCCCTGGGACAGGGGTGGGGAACACTGAAGCTTTCTTT.